This is a list of T cell receptor beta chains from one sample in a study of quantifying T cell responses using KT2 cells. TCRdb recomputed calls from the UMI-ligation and nested PCR reads with MiXCR, one row per CDR3 protein. Of around 35,000 distinct CDR3 sequences in the sample, approximately 10% were seen once. Sequencing used PBMCs spiked with cells of the T cell clone KT2. The origin of the receptors is a human donor. Each CDR3 is given with its conserved first and last residue. The order of the fields is V gene, clone size, CDR3 length, D gene, J gene, CDR3 DNA, CDR3 protein. The D gene is left open where the match is weak. Expanded clones are given a class, and other clones once, few, many or no size at all.

>TRBV6-2/TRBV6-3|-|18|-|TRBJ1-6
TGTGCCAGCGCCGCAAGTGAAGGGAGGAGCTCCTATAATTCACCCCTCCACTTT
CASAASEGRSSYNSPLHF
>TRBV5-6|few|15|TRBD2|TRBJ2-3
TGTGCCAGCAGCCGCCGGGGGGGGGCCACAGATACGCAGTATTTT
CASSRRGGATDTQYF
>TRBV12-3/TRBV12-4|few|13|-|TRBJ1-2
TGTGCCAGCAGTTCCAGGGTAGACTATGGCTACACCTTC
CASSSRVDYGYTF
>TRBV28|many|13|-|TRBJ1-1
TGTGCCAGCAGCTCCAGGGAGAGCACTGAAGCTTTCTTT
CASSSRESTEAFF
>TRBV19|few|15|TRBD1|TRBJ2-4
TGTGCCAGTAGTACGATCGGGACAGGGGAAAACATTCAGTACTTC
CASSTIGTGENIQYF
>TRBV6-2/TRBV6-3|-|14|TRBD1|TRBJ2-7
TGTGCCAGCAGGGAGACAGGGTCCAGCTACGAGCAGTACTTC
CASRETGSSYEQYF
>TRBV6-2/TRBV6-3|many|13|-|TRBJ1-1
TGTGCCAGCAGCAGAGTTGAGAACACTGAAGCTTTCTTT
CASSRVENTEAFF
>TRBV7-3|-|17|-|TRBJ2-6
TGTGCCAGCAGCCGTATGGGGGCGGAATCTGGGGCCAACGTCCTGACTTTC
CASSRMGAESGANVLTF
>TRBV4-1|-|17|-|TRBJ2-3
TGCGCCAGCAGGGGTTTGGGGCATGGGGGAAGCACAGATACGCAGTATTTT
CASRGLGHGGSTDTQYF
>TRBV7-2|-|17|TRBD2|TRBJ2-3
TGTGCCAGCAGTCCCACGTCCGGGAGGGCCTTCACAGATACGCAGTATTTT
CASSPTSGRAFTDTQYF
>TRBV29-1|many|12|TRBD1|TRBJ2-5
TGCAGCGCTGACAGGGGCATGAAGACCCAGTACTTC
CSADRGMKTQYF
>TRBV25-1|many|15|-|TRBJ2-1
TGTGCCAGCAGACATACCGGGACGGACTACAATGAGCAGTTCTTC
CASRHTGTDYNEQFF
>TRBV7-6|-|16|TRBD2|TRBJ2-2
TGTGCCAGCAGCTTAGCGGGAGGGGTAGATACCGGGGAGCTGTTTTTT
CASSLAGGVDTGELFF
>TRBV3-1|many|18|TRBD1|TRBJ2-5
TGTGCCAGCAGCCAAGATTACCGGACAGGGGGATTTTTGGAGACCCAGTACTTC
CASSQDYRTGGFLETQYF
>TRBV2|-|16|TRBD2|TRBJ2-1
TGTGCCAGCAGTGAAGCGGGGACTAGACAAGACAATGAGCAGTTCTTC
CASSEAGTRQDNEQFF
>TRBV7-8|-|14|TRBD1|TRBJ1-2
TGTGCCAGCAGCCTAAGGGACAGGCTCTATGGCTACAACTTC
CASSLRDRLYGYNF
>TRBV2|few|17|TRBD2|TRBJ2-3
TGTGCCAGCAGTGCGATGACTAGCGGGAGTTGGACAGATACGCAGTATTTT
CASSAMTSGSWTDTQYF
>TRBV4-3|-|16|-|TRBJ2-5
TGCGCCAGCAGCCAATCAATCCCAGATACCCAAGAGACCCAGTACTTC
CASSQSIPDTQETQYF
>TRBV5-1|few|14|-|TRBJ2-3
TGCGCCAGCAGCCGAGGGACTCAAGCGGATACGCAGTATTTT
CASSRGTQADTQYF
>TRBV4-1|few|13|-|TRBJ1-5
TGCGCCAGCAGCCTCCCAGGGGATCAGCCCCAGCATTTT
CASSLPGDQPQHF
>TRBV6-1|-|14|-|TRBJ1-1
TGTGCCAGCAGTGTGGGCCCGGTGAACACTGAAGCTTTCTTT
CASSVGPVNTEAFF
>TRBV30|many|14|TRBD1|TRBJ2-5
TGTGCCTGTAGACACAGGGGGAGGCAAGAGACCCAGTACTTC
CACRHRGRQETQYF
>TRBV12-3/TRBV12-4|many|14|-|TRBJ1-1
TGTGCCAGCAGTTTTGGTAGGCGGAACACTGAAGCTTTCTTT
CASSFGRRNTEAFF
>TRBV12-3/TRBV12-4|few|14|-|TRBJ2-5
TGTGCCAGCAGTTTAGCAGGGGGTGCGGAGACCCAGTACTTC
CASSLAGGAETQYF
>TRBV12-3/TRBV12-4|-|16|-|TRBJ2-7
TGTGCCAGCAGTTTCGCGGACTGGTACGAAAAATACGAGCAGTACTTC
CASSFADWYEKYEQYF
>TRBV20-1|-|15|-|TRBJ2-3
TGCAGTGCATCAGTGGGGGGCAAATTCACAGATACGCAGTATTTT
CSASVGGKFTDTQYF
>TRBV12-3/TRBV12-4|few|12|-|TRBJ1-1
TGTGCCAGCAGCCGGGGGAACACTGAAGCTTTCTTT
CASSRGNTEAFF
>TRBV12-3/TRBV12-4|many|14|-|TRBJ1-2
TGTGCCAGCAGTTTAGGGCGCAGGGGAGGAGGCTACACCTTC
CASSLGRRGGGYTF